This T cell receptor (beta chain) was documented in a study of Graves' ophthalmopathy and Graves' hyperthyroidism. General study findings and limits: Built on 13 signatures, a model told ophthalmopathy apart from stable hyperthyroidism with about 90% sensitivity and less than 82% specificity. With 60% to 71% sensitivity and over 72% specificity, the model predicted ophthalmopathy progression. Clonotypes were expanded in thyroid at above 0.001 frequency, and most also appeared in blood.

Exclusion covered patients with other autoimmune diseases or uncontrolled infections (as well as pregnancy or lactation). Comment on this clonotype: Its antigen is currently unknown.

The CDR3 spans 16 residues. V lost 6 bases and J lost 3, with 15 bases in between. RNA transcripts were the source from which TCR beta CDR3 regions were amplified. An opening RT-PCR round employed HTBI primers and preceded a second-round multiplex PCR. TCRdb recomputed calls from the multiplex PCR reads with MiXCR, one row per CDR3 protein. The sample has approximately 540,000 distinct CDR3 sequences, just under 40% seen once; the top ten hold about 4.2%. This TCR derives from an adult man with Graves' hyperthyroidism. The chain recombines TRBV12-3 or TRBV12-4 with TRBJ1-6, with D possibly being TRBD1 (6 bases). The sequenced material came from peripheral blood or thyroid tissue (not recorded which). Written as DNA, the CDR3 is TGTGCCAGCAGCCTGGGACAAGGGTTCTATAATTCACCCCTCCACTTT. Its protein product is CASSLGQGFYNSPLHF.